The clone carrying this T cell receptor (beta chain) appeared a few times. Its antigen is undetermined. The data stem from a study of T cells after yellow fever vaccination. The study, taken as a whole, reports: It was a small share of clonotypes that appeared in both CD4 and CD8 compartments.

5'RACE template switching generated TCR cDNA, adding a universal primer site and UMIs. TCRdb analysed the 5' RACE reads with MiXCR anew, one entry per CDR3 protein. This repertoire shows hundreds of thousands of distinct CDR3 sequences, 13% found once; its top ten account for more than 13%. CDR1 SEHNR and CDR2 FQNEAQ come from the germline V gene (reference sequence). The CDR3 spans 12 residues. V lost 2 bases and J 10 bases, leaving 8 bases between the germline ends. The origin of this receptor is a man between 25 and 39 years old who received the YFV17D yellow fever vaccine. Sequencing was performed on PBMCs, taken on the day of the yellow fever booster vaccination. V is TRBV7-9 and J is TRBJ2-2; no reliable D call. The chain's CDR3 is CASSLTVAELFF. The CDR3 DNA sequence: TGTGCCAGCAGCTTAACGGTGGCGGAGCTGTTTTTT. The variable domain in full, completed from reference TRBV7-9 and TRBJ2-2, reads DTGVSQNPRHKITKRGQNVTFRCDPISEHNRLYWYRQTLGQGPEFLTYFQNEAQLEKSRLLSDRFSAERPKGSFSTLEIQRTEQGDSAMYLCASSLTVAELFFGEGSRLTVL.